Below are 23 T cell receptor beta chains sequenced from a single sample in a study of CD8 T cells in Susac syndrome. Random hexamers served to reverse transcribe roughly 0.45 to 1 ug RNA. TCRdb fed the immunoSEQ multiplex PCR reads into MiXCR, producing one record per CDR3 protein. Of about 73,000 distinct CDR3 sequences in the sample, approximately 94% are singletons; the top ten hold just under 0.4%. The source material was CD8+ T cells from PBMCs. The receptors shown here come from a human donor with multiple sclerosis.

The rearrangement uses TRBV7-9 and TRBJ1-1; D possibly corresponds to TRBD1 (6 bases). Germline CDR1 and CDR2: SEHNR and FQNEAQ (reference sequence). The CDR3 runs to 14 residues. V was cut by 3 bases and J by 3 bases, with 11 bases left in between. This CDR3 reads CASSFPRQDTEAFF. The CDR3 DNA reads as TGTGCCAGCAGCTTTCCCCGACAGGACACTGAAGCTTTCTTT.

V and J are TRBV4-1 and TRBJ1-1; weak D call: TRBD1 (6 bases). Looked up from germline, CDR1 is MGHRA and CDR2 is YSYEKL. Trimming removed 2 bases from V and 10 bases from J, with 11 bases in between. This CDR3 region has 12 residues. CDR3 nucleotides: TGCGCCAGCAGCCAATTAGGACAGAGAGCTTTCTTT. Translating it yields CASSQLGQRAFF.

The V and J genes are TRBV5-4 and TRBJ1-3; D gene ambiguous. Germline V gene lookup returns CDR1 SGHNT and CDR2 YYREEE (reference sequence). V lost 5 bases and J lost 4, with 13 bases in between. The CDR3 runs to 14 residues. CDR3 nucleotides: TGTGCCAGCAGTTCGGGCGGGATCGGAAACACCATATATTTT. It specifies CASSSGGIGNTIYF.

This clonotype was counted once. This rearrangement joins TRBV4-1 to TRBJ2-4; 7 bases match TRBD2. The CDR3 length is 17 residues. CDR1 MGHRA and CDR2 YSYEKL come from the germline V gene. V was clipped by 0 bases and J by 6 bases; unmatched bases: 11. The CDR3, as DNA: TGCGCCAGCAGCCAAGAAGGGCCTCGTGGCGGGGGAAACATTCAGTACTTC. It specifies CASSQEGPRGGGNIQYF.

The gene calls are TRBV7-2 and TRBJ1-3; D remains unclear. Trimming cost V 4 bases and J 0 bases, with 10 bases left between them. The CDR3 has 15 amino acids. Germline lookup yields CDR1 SGHTA and CDR2 FQGNSA. CDR3 sequence: CASSSSPSSGNTIYF. CDR3 DNA sequence: TGTGCCAGCAGCTCTAGTCCGAGCTCTGGAAACACCATATATTTT.

The sample holds one count of this clonotype. The chain links TRBV27 to TRBJ2-2, with 8 bases matching TRBD1. Germline values: CDR1 MNHEY, CDR2 SMNVEV (reference sequence). V lost 6 bases to trimming and J lost 4 bases; unmatched junction nucleotides: 10. The CDR3 runs to 16 residues. The CDR3 region has the DNA TGTGCCAGCAGGCCCCAGGGGGCGGGCCTCACCGGGGAGCTGTTTTTT. This translates into CASRPQGAGLTGELFF.

The chain recombines TRBV7-9 with TRBJ2-7; no clear D. CDR3 size: 13 residues. Trimming took off 3 bases at V and 5 bases at J, with 11 bases between the two ends. Germline V gene lookup returns CDR1 SEHNR and CDR2 FQNEAQ (reference sequence). CDR3 bases: TGTGCCAGCAGCTTCGCCGTTGACGACGAGCAGTACTTC. As protein: CASSFAVDDEQYF.

The chain uses TRBV5-1 and TRBJ2-7; TRBD1 matches at 9 bases. Trimming at V came to 3 bases and at J to 0 bases, leaving 1 base not matched to a gene. The CDR3 totals 14 residues. CDR1 is SGHRS, CDR2 YFSETQ, per germline. The CDR3 reads CASSWTGDSYEQYF. The CDR3 DNA follows: TGCGCCAGCAGCTGGACAGGGGACTCCTACGAGCAGTACTTC.

This rearrangement joins TRBV5-1 to TRBJ2-7; D could derive from TRBD1 or TRBD2 (5 bases each). The V end lost 1 base, the J end lost 1 base, and 24 bases lay between the germline ends. Per the germline V gene, CDR1 is SGHRS and CDR2 is YFSETQ. The CDR3 runs to 19 residues. CDR3 in amino acids: CASSLNFFGGTGISYEQYF. The CDR3 DNA reads TGCGCCAGCAGCTTGAACTTCTTTGGGGGAACGGGAATTTCCTACGAGCAGTACTTC.

This chain links TRBV29-1 with TRBJ2-7; TRBD2 matches 12 bases. The CDR3 spans 16 residues. The germline V gene has CDR1 SQVTM and CDR2 ANQGSEA. V dropped 6 bases and J dropped 0; count of bases not matched to a gene: 9. The CDR3 DNA is TGCAGCGTGACTAGCGGGAGATCTGTGATCTCCTACGAGCAGTACTTC. Translated, it gives CSVTSGRSVISYEQYF.

The chain combines TRBV14 with TRBJ1-1, with a tentative D call TRBD1 (5 bases). Trimming took 4 bases from V and 2 from J, leaving 17 bases between them. Germline assignment: CDR1 SGHDN and CDR2 FVKESK. The CDR3 loop spans 16 amino acids. Here the CDR3 reads CASSPYQGGRNTEAFF. CDR3 sequence (DNA): TGTGCCAGCAGCCCGTATCAGGGAGGGCGTAACACTGAAGCTTTCTTT. Looking up the rest from reference TRBV14 and TRBJ1-1 gives the full variable domain: EAGVTQFPSHSVIEKGQTVTLRCDPISGHDNLYWYRRVMGKEIKFLLHFVKESKQDESGMPNNRFLAERTGGTYSTLKVQPAELEDSGVYFCASSPYQGGRNTEAFFGQGTRLTVV.

The rearrangement uses TRBV6-4 and TRBJ2-1, with TRBD2 matching over 8 bases. The CDR3 consists of 15 residues. Germline lookup yields CDR1 MRHNA and CDR2 SNTAGT. V gave up 2 bases and J gave up 7 bases; unmatched junction bases: 7. In DNA form, the CDR3 reads TGTGCCAGCAGTGACAAAAGCGGGAGTTATAATGAGCAGTTCTTC. Its translation: CASSDKSGSYNEQFF.

V gene TRBV29-1 combines with J gene TRBJ2-7, with D maybe TRBD2 (6 bases). The ends were cut back, 6 bases at V and 2 bases at J, with 11 bases in the middle. Per germline, CDR1 SQVTM and CDR2 ANQGSEA. The length of the CDR3 is 12 residues. The CDR3 loop is CSVPGAAYEQYF. CDR3 bases: TGCAGCGTGCCGGGAGCTGCCTACGAGCAGTACTTC.

The chain is built from TRBV3-1 and TRBJ2-5; D might be TRBD1 (5 bases). In germline, CDR1 is LGHDT, CDR2 YNNKEL (reference sequence). The CDR3 consists of 16 residues. Trimming removed 4 bases at V and 1 base at J, with 16 bases between. CDR3 DNA: TGTGCCAGCAGCCCAGCTCTTGGGGCCATCCAAGAGACCCAGTACTTC. It codes for CASSPALGAIQETQYF.

This chain connects TRBV6-1 to TRBJ2-1, with 7 bases identical to TRBD1. Germline assignment: CDR1 MNHNS and CDR2 SASEGT. The CDR3 length is 17 residues. Trimming removed 6 bases from V and 0 bases from J; junction bases left unmatched: 11. The CDR3 loop is CASSLTGSSLSYNEQFF. CDR3 DNA sequence: TGTGCCAGCAGCCTGACAGGGAGTTCCCTCTCCTACAATGAGCAGTTCTTC.

As concerns this clonotype: The limits of the CDR3 on the DNA are not certain, so only TCRdb's listed CDR3 is given. The chain joins TRBV24-1 to TRBJ2-2. The CDR3 is 14 amino acids long, termini counted. Germline CDR1 reads KGHDR; CDR2 reads SFDVKD. The CDR3 spells CATSERRWPGSCFF.

V is TRBV13 and J is TRBJ2-7; D not certain. Germline values: CDR1 PRHDT, CDR2 FYEKMQ (reference sequence). This CDR3 has 14 residues. The V and J ends lost 5 bases and 3 bases respectively, with 14 bases between them. CDR3 coding DNA: TGTGCCAGCAGCCCCCCCAACGAGTACTACGAGCAGTACTTC. Encoded protein: CASSPPNEYYEQYF.

The chain has TRBV12-3 or TRBV12-4 and TRBJ1-1; D call uncertain. The CDR3 extends over 13 amino acids. V was shortened by 3 bases and J by 5 bases, with 10 bases between the two germline ends. The CDR3 loop reads CASSFLVQTEAFF. The CDR3, as DNA: TGTGCCAGCAGTTTTTTAGTACAAACTGAAGCTTTCTTT.

V is TRBV6-2 or TRBV6-3 and J is TRBJ1-1; D possibly corresponds to TRBD1 (6 bases). CDR1 and CDR2 (germline): MNHEY, SVGEGT. Trimming removed 7 bases from V and 6 bases from J, with 12 bases in between. The CDR3 is 12 amino acids. Here the CDR3 reads CASTSGVPEAFF. The CDR3 region has the DNA TGTGCCAGCACTTCAGGGGTGCCTGAAGCTTTCTTT.

The chain links TRBV30 to TRBJ2-7; no clear D. CDR1 and CDR2 (germline): GTSNPN, SVGIG (reference sequence). This CDR3 contains 13 residues. V was clipped by 0 bases and J by 3 bases, with 9 bases between them. The CDR3 reads CAWSVDTSYEQYF. CDR3 bases: TGTGCCTGGAGTGTAGACACCAGCTACGAGCAGTACTTC.

This sequence joins TRBV19 and TRBJ1-4; tentative D call: TRBD1 (6 bases). This CDR3 has 16 residues. Germline V gene data show CDR1 as LNHDA and CDR2 as SQIVND (reference sequence). Trimming pared 1 base from V and 2 bases from J, leaving 11 bases between. In nucleotides, the CDR3 is TGTGCCAGTAGTATAGTTGGGGGGCGGACTAATGAAAAACTGTTTTTT. It encodes CASSIVGGRTNEKLFF. The variable domain in full, with the rest retrieved from reference TRBV19 and TRBJ1-4, is DGGITQSPKYLFRKEGQNVTLSCEQNLNHDAMYWYRQDPGQGLRLIYYSQIVNDFQKGDIAEGYSVSREKKESFPLTVTSAQKNPTAFYLCASSIVGGRTNEKLFFGSGTQLSVL.

The V and J genes are TRBV12-3 or TRBV12-4 and TRBJ1-1; TRBD1 is a possible D gene (6 bases). The CDR3 runs to 13 residues. The germline V and J ends were trimmed by 0 bases and 8 bases, with 10 bases remaining between them. The CDR3 loop reads CASSLARTEEAFF. CDR3 sequence (DNA): TGTGCCAGCAGTTTAGCGCGGACAGAGGAAGCTTTCTTT.

The rearrangement joins TRBV6-1 to TRBJ1-5; possibly TRBD1 for D (6 bases). Germline values: CDR1 MNHNS, CDR2 SASEGT. With 8 bases removed from V and 4 bases from J, the gap between germline ends came to 9 bases. This CDR3 is built from 12 residues. In DNA, the CDR3 is TGTGCCAGCGGGCAGGGGAATCAGCCCCAGCATTTT. It codes for CASGQGNQPQHF.